This TCR beta chain was profiled in a study of cytomegalovirus exposure and HLA in healthy donors. Overall study results and limits: Generally TCR sequences proved uncommon, though certain public TCRs appeared in numerous donors. Cytomegalovirus status was reportedly diagnosed by the classifier with high sensitivity and specificity. The authors listed 164 TCR beta chains as cytomegalovirus-associated. That first-cohort TCR clusters tended to co-occur in the 130 or so validation repertoires was found in a later analysis.

This clone was recorded once. Its antigen is still unknown. Some clones are missing from TCRdb's copy, which holds only in-frame ones; the method was immunoSEQ multiplex PCR. The repertoire holds roughly 130,000 clones, with roughly 91% as singletons. Sequences were obtained from PBMCs. The clonotype comes from a young man in good health and CMV-seronegative.

The CDR3 here is CASSSRTGTDTQYF. The DNA of the CDR3 is TGTGCCAGCAGCTCCAGGACAGGGACAGATACGCAGTATTTT. J is TRBJ2-3 and V is TRBV11-2, with 8 bases that match TRBD1. Looked up from germline, CDR1 is SGHAT and CDR2 is FQNNGV. The CDR3 extends over 14 amino acids. V shed 4 bases, J shed 3 bases, and the junction held 3 bases outside the gene matches.